This T cell receptor beta chain was found in a study of cytomegalovirus exposure and HLA in healthy donors. Findings of the study overall: According to the study, around 150 TCR beta chains were cytomegalovirus-associated.

A note on this clone: Its antigen remains unknown.

Primers: 60 Vbeta forward and 13 Jbeta reverse. The assay was immunoSEQ multiplex PCR, and TCRdb's table has in-frame clones only and misses some. Found here are fewer than 120,000 clones, roughly four fifths of them singletons; the top ten hold 1% to 1.5%. The V gene's germline CDR1 is MGHRA and CDR2 YSYEKL. V lost 4 bases, J lost 7 bases, and 13 bases lay in between. The length of the CDR3 is 13 residues. The clonotype was recovered from a woman aged 25 to 39 in good health and CMV-seronegative. This chain links TRBV4-1 with TRBJ1-1; perhaps TRBD1 as D (6 bases). Sequencing input: PBMCs. The CDR3 region has the DNA TGCGCCAGCAGCCGCGGTACAGGGAGTGAAGCTTTCTTT. Amino acid sequence: CASSRGTGSEAFF.